The clone carrying this TCR beta chain was seen a few times. Its antigen is not known. This specimen comes from a study of Graves' ophthalmopathy and Graves' hyperthyroidism. Clinical symptoms, serum thyroxine, TRAb, thyroid ultrasound and orbital computed tomography formed the basis of diagnosis. What supplied the PBMCs was about 10 ml of fresh peripheral blood. Amplified material comprised TCR beta CDR3 regions derived from RNA transcripts. An opening RT-PCR round employed HTBI primers and preceded a second-round multiplex PCR. MiXCR, run by TCRdb on the multiplex PCR reads, gives a single entry per CDR3 protein. The sample has around 660,000 distinct CDR3 sequences, roughly two fifths seen once. Regarding the study as a whole: Progression of ophthalmopathy was predicted by the model with 60% to 71% sensitivity and under 75% specificity.

The TCR sequence derives from an adult man with Graves' ophthalmopathy. The sample was peripheral blood.

CDR3 sequence (DNA): TGTGCCAGCAGCTTAAGGGGACTAGCGGGGGGGCCCTCCTACGAGCAGTACTTC. Its translation: CASSLRGLAGGPSYEQYF. The chain employs TRBV13 and TRBJ2-7, with 16 bases aligning to TRBD2. The CDR3 runs to 18 residues. CDR1 and CDR2 (germline): PRHDT, FYEKMQ (reference sequence). Trimming cost V 2 bases and J 0 bases; bases outside gene matches: 4. Complete variable domain (other parts from reference TRBV13 and TRBJ2-7): AAGVIQSPRHLIKEKRETATLKCYPIPRHDTVYWYQQGPGQDPQFLISFYEKMQSDKGSIPDRFSAQQFSDYHSELNMSSLELGDSALYFCASSLRGLAGGPSYEQYFGPGTRLTVT.